This T cell receptor (beta chain) was identified during a study of blood T cells in healthy people across ages. On the study more broadly: About one barcoded TCR beta cDNA was captured per two T cells.

The CDR3 extends over 13 amino acids. Germline V gene lookup returns CDR1 SGDLS and CDR2 YYNGEE. Trimming shortened V by 0 bases and J by 11 bases, and 14 bases separated the two germline ends. Primers used in a second PCR of roughly 6 to 11 cycles were a sample-barcoded 5' primer and a J-beta primer mix. With 12 random nucleotides, a template-switch adaptor tagged each individual cDNA molecule. Each CDR3 protein gets one entry after TCRdb re-called the 5' RACE reads with MiXCR. The data show approximately 1.5 million distinct CDR3 sequences, with about 31% seen just once and approximately 11% held by the top ten.

The sequence was collected from a woman aged 25 to 39 in good health. Sample: blood. The chain links TRBV9 to TRBJ2-5, with D perhaps matching TRBD1 (6 bases). Written as DNA, the CDR3 is TGTGCCAGCAGCGTAGTAGAAGGGGGTGAGCAGTACTTC. This codes for CASSVVEGGEQYF.